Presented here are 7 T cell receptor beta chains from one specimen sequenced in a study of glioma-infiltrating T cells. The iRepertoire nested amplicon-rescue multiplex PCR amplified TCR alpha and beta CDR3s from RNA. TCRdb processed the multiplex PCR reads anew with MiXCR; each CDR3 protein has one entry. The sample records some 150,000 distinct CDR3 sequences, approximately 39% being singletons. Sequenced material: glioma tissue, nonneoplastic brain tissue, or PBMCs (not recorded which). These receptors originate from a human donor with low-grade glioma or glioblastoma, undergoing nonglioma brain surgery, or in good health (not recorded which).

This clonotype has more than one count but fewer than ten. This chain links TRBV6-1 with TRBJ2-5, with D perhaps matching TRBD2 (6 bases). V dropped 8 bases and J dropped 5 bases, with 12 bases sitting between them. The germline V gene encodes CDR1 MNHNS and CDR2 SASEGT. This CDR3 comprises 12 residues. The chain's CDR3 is CASRGGSETQYF. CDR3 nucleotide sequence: TGTGCCAGCCGGGGAGGCAGCGAGACCCAGTACTTC.

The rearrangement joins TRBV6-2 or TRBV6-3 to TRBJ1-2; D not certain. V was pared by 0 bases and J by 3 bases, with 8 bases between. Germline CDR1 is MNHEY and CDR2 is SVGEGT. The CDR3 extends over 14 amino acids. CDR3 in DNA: TGTGCCAGCAGTTACTCTGCAGGTGACTATGGCTACACCTTC. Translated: CASSYSAGDYGYTF.

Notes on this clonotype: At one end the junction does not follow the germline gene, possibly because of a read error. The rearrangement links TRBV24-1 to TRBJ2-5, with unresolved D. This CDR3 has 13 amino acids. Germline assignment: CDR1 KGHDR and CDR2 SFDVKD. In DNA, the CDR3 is TGTGCCACCAGTGAGGGATACCAAGAGACCCGGTACTTC. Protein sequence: CATSEGYQETRYF.

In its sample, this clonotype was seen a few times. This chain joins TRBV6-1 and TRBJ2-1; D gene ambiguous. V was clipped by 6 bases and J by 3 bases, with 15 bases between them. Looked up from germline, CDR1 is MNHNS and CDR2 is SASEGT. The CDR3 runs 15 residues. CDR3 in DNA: TGTGCCAGCAGACCCCCCGGTTCTAGCTACAATGAGCAGTTCTTC. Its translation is CASRPPGSSYNEQFF.

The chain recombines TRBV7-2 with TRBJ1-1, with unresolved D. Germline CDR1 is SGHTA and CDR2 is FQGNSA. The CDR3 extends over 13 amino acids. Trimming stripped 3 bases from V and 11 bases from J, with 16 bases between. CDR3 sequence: CASSFGLSSEAFF. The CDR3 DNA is TGTGCCAGCAGCTTTGGGTTGTCTTCGGAGGCTTTCTTT.

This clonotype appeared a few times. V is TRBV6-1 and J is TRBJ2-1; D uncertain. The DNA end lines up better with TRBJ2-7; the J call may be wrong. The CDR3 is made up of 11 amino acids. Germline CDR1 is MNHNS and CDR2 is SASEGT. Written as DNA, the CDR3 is TGTGCCAGCAGAAGACAATACGAGCAGTACTTC. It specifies CASRRQYEQYF.

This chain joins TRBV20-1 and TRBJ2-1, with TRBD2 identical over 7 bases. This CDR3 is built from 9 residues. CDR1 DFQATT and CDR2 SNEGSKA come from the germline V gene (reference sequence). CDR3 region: CRVSGGQFF. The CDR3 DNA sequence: TGCAGGGTTTCGGGAGGGCAGTTCTTC.